The 15 T cell receptor beta chains presented below share a single source sample, sequenced in a study of blood T cell repertoires in COVID-19. Assay used: immunoSEQ multiplex PCR; TCRdb lists only in-frame clones, some missing. In the table there are some 120,000 clones, nearly 90% of which are singletons. Sequenced material: peripheral blood. The receptors were gathered from a woman at least 80 years old with acute or convalescent COVID-19.

The chain links TRBV9 to TRBJ2-1; 10 bases map to TRBD2. Unmatched junction bases numbered 14, after V lost 2 bases and J lost 9 bases. Per the germline V gene, CDR1 is SGDLS and CDR2 is YYNGEE. This CDR3 region has 17 residues. The CDR3 is CASSVLAGVRVQGEQFF. CDR3 coding DNA: TGTGCCAGCAGCGTTCTAGCGGGAGTGCGGGTACAGGGTGAGCAGTTCTTC.

V and J are TRBV6-5 and TRBJ1-5; TRBD1 matches at 7 bases. V was clipped by 6 bases and J by 4 bases; unmatched bases: 9. Germline CDR1 MNHEY, CDR2 SVGAGI. The length of the CDR3 is 15 residues. Here the CDR3 DNA reads TGTGCCAGCAGGCTTGAACAGGGGAAGAATCAGCCCCAGCATTTT. It specifies CASRLEQGKNQPQHF.

The chain links TRBV14 to TRBJ1-4; D gene unclear. Germline CDR1 SGHDN, CDR2 FVKESK. The CDR3 contains 15 residues. The V end lost 4 bases, the J end lost 6 bases, and 15 bases lay between the germline ends. CDR3 coding DNA: TGTGCCAGCAGCCGAAGATCGGGGTATGATGAAAAACTGTTTTTT. Translation: CASSRRSGYDEKLFF.

V usage is TRBV11-2 and J usage is TRBJ1-6, with a tentative D call TRBD1 (5 bases). Per germline, CDR1 SGHAT and CDR2 FQNNGV. V was clipped by 2 bases and J by 9 bases, with 14 bases between them. This CDR3 is built from 15 residues. The CDR3 nucleotides are TGTGCCAGCAGCTTATATAGCAGGGAAGGTTCACCCCTCCACTTT. Amino acid sequence: CASSLYSREGSPLHF.

CDR3 coding DNA: TGTGCCAGCAGCTCTTTGCGGGGGGAAGAGACCCAGTACTTC. Translating it yields CASSSLRGEETQYF. The rearrangement uses TRBV7-2 and TRBJ2-5, with 8 nucleotides matching TRBD2. The V gene end was trimmed by 4 bases and the J gene end by 3 bases; junction bases not matched to a gene: 4. CDR3 length: 14 residues. Germline loops: CDR1 SGHTA, CDR2 FQGNSA.

The chain is built from TRBV9 and TRBJ1-1; 10 bases line up with TRBD1. The CDR3 sequence is 16 residues long. V gave up 0 bases and J gave up 8 bases; unmatched junction bases: 10. Germline-derived CDR1 and CDR2 are SGDLS and YYNGEE. As DNA, the CDR3 is TGTGCCAGCAGCGTAGATCCGACAGGGGGCGCTGGCGAAGCTTTCTTT. Residues: CASSVDPTGGAGEAFF.

Notes on this clone: At one of its ends the junction is not consistent with the germline gene, which may arise from a read error. The gene calls are TRBV5-1 and TRBJ2-6; the D gene is possibly TRBD2 (5 bases). This CDR3 has 17 residues. Germline V gene data show CDR1 as SGHRS and CDR2 as YFSETQ. CDR3 bases: TGCGCCAGCGCCCCAGGACGGGGTGACTCTGGGTCCAACGTCCTGACTTTC. Translation gives CASAPGRGDSGSNVLTF.

The rearrangement uses TRBV5-1 and TRBJ1-2; unclear D gene. The germline V gene has CDR1 SGHRS and CDR2 YFSETQ. The CDR3 contains 14 residues. V dropped 4 bases and J dropped 6 bases, with 16 bases sitting between them. CDR3 in amino acids: CASSKDPGYDGYTF. CDR3 nucleotide sequence: TGCGCCAGCAGCAAAGACCCCGGGTACGATGGCTACACCTTC.

This sequence joins TRBV5-6 and TRBJ2-7; 10 nucleotides agree with TRBD1. CDR3 length: 16 amino acids. Germline V lookup: CDR1 SGHDT, CDR2 YYEEEE. The V and J ends lost 4 bases and 5 bases, in that order; junction bases with no gene match: 12. The CDR3, as DNA: TGTGCCAGCAGCCCACTAGGCCAGGGACAGGGGAACGAGCAGTACTTC. Translating gives CASSPLGQGQGNEQYF.

The J gene is TRBJ1-2, the V gene TRBV5-1; D is unclear. This CDR3 is 15 amino acids long. V gave up 0 bases and J gave up 2 bases, with 11 bases separating them. Germline lookup yields CDR1 SGHRS and CDR2 YFSETQ. CDR3 amino acids: CASSLVSSLNYGYTF. CDR3 nucleotides: TGCGCCAGCAGCTTGGTTAGCAGCTTAAACTATGGCTACACCTTC.

The chain recombines TRBV28 with TRBJ2-4; tentatively, D is TRBD2 (5 bases). In germline, CDR1 is MDHEN, CDR2 SYDVKM. The CDR3 loop spans 18 amino acids. Trimming removed 3 bases from V and 0 bases from J, with 18 bases in between. The CDR3 region is CASSFLSGGGIAKNIQYF. The CDR3 DNA is TGTGCCAGCAGTTTTCTATCTGGAGGAGGAATAGCCAAAAACATTCAGTACTTC.

This rearrangement joins TRBV6-5 to TRBJ2-7; a weak D match, TRBD1 (5 bases). This CDR3 contains 13 residues. Trimming took off 0 bases at V and 6 bases at J, with 9 bases between the two ends. Germline-derived CDR1 and CDR2 are MNHEY and SVGAGI. CDR3 DNA sequence: TGTGCCAGCAGTTACTCGAAGGGGCGCGAGCAGTACTTC. It encodes CASSYSKGREQYF.

This clone was observed a single time. This rearrangement joins TRBV28 to TRBJ2-1, with TRBD1 identical over 8 bases. CDR1 and CDR2 (germline): MDHEN, SYDVKM. The ends lost 6 bases at V and 5 bases at J; junction bases unmatched: 6. This CDR3 contains 14 residues. CDR3 nucleotide sequence: TGTGCCAGCAGGTGGACAGGGATTAACAATGAGCAGTTCTTC. Translation gives CASRWTGINNEQFF.

The chain couples TRBV3-1 (or the pseudogene TRBV3-2) to TRBJ1-3, with TRBD1 matching over 7 bases. V shed 4 bases and J 0 bases; nucleotides not matched to a gene: 9. Germline CDR1 reads LGHDT; CDR2 reads YNNKEL (reference sequence). The CDR3 is made up of 17 amino acids. CDR3 DNA sequence: TGTGCCAGCAGCCCGAGACACAGGGGCTTCTCTGGAAACACCATATATTTT. Amino acids: CASSPRHRGFSGNTIYF.

This clone has a handful of counts. The rearrangement uses TRBV6-2 or TRBV6-3 and TRBJ1-5; no clear D. Germline V gene sequence: CDR1 MNHEY, CDR2 SVGEGT. This CDR3 region has 14 residues. Trimming pared 1 base from V and 3 bases from J, leaving 7 bases between. CDR3 sequence: CASSYLALNQPQHF. The CDR3 coding sequence is TGTGCCAGCAGTTACTTAGCACTCAATCAGCCCCAGCATTTT.